This passage covers 10 T cell receptor beta chains from one sample sequenced in a study of T cells in women clearing cervical HPV infection. The assay was immunoSEQ multiplex PCR, and TCRdb's table has in-frame clones only and misses some. Recorded here are more than 9,500 clones; the top ten clones represent roughly 9.4%. Source material: blood buffy coat. The origin of the receptors is a woman between 18 and 75 years old with a cervical HPV16 infection that either progressed to CIN3+ or cleared (not recorded which).

To note about this clone: The read gets to within 3 residues of the CDR3 end, and the germline J gene fills in the rest. The J gene is TRBJ2-1, the V gene TRBV7-9; the match to TRBD1 covers 7 bases. From germline, CDR1 is SEHNR and CDR2 FQNEAQ (reference sequence). The CDR3 extends over 13 amino acids. Trimming took 6 bases from V and 3 from J; bases not matched to a gene: 2. The CDR3 DNA, read in part, is TGTGCCAGCAGACGGGACAGCTACAATGAG. Translation gives CASRRDSYNE. The entire CDR3 protein is CASRRDSYNEQFF.

Notes on this clone: The DNA ends 3 residues before the CDR3 does, and the rest of the CDR3 is filled in from the germline J gene. The chain is built from TRBV7-2 and TRBJ2-3, with 7 bases matching TRBD1. CDR3 size: 14 residues. Germline lookup yields CDR1 SGHTA and CDR2 FQGNSA. CDR3 DNA, as far as it was read: TGTGCCAGCAGCTTAGCAGGGGGCCAAGAGACG. It specifies CASSLAGGQET. In full, the CDR3 reads CASSLAGGQETQYF.

Turning to this clone: With the read ending 3 residues before the CDR3 end, the germline J gene is used to fill in that end. The rearrangement links TRBV7-8 to TRBJ1-5; 12 positions agree with TRBD1. The CDR3 runs to 15 residues. The V gene's germline CDR1 is SGHVS and CDR2 FQNEAQ. Trimming removed 8 bases from V and 5 bases from J; junction bases left unmatched: 7. CDR3 bases read: TGTGCCAGCGGCGTAGGGACAGGGGGCGATCAGCCC. Its translation is CASGVGTGGDQP. The whole CDR3 sequence is CASGVGTGGDQPQHF.

As for this clone: The read falls 3 residues short of the CDR3 end, and the missing part is taken from the germline J gene. The same CDR3 can be traced to other DNA sequences in this sample. The chain joins TRBV18 to TRBJ1-3, with a tentative D call TRBD1 (5 bases). Deletions cut 5 bases from V and 4 bases from J, with 18 bases between. The CDR3 is 16 amino acids. Germline V gene lookup returns CDR1 KGHSH and CDR2 LQKENI. CDR3 DNA (partial): TGTGCCAGCTCAGAGGTCAGGGATACCGGCGGAAACACC. The encoded protein is CASSEVRDTGGNT. The full CDR3 protein is CASSEVRDTGGNTIYF.

Concerning this clone: Coverage ceases 3 residues before the CDR3 finishes, and the germline J gene fills in the end. The genes are TRBV2 and TRBJ2-1; tentatively, D is TRBD2 (6 bases). This CDR3 has 14 amino acids. Per the germline V gene, CDR1 is SNHLY and CDR2 is FYNNEI. Between the trimmed V and J ends, which lost 7 bases and 5 bases, there was a span of 15 bases. CDR3 loop: CASTSDYPNNEQFF. The covered CDR3 bases are TGTGCCAGCACTTCGGACTACCCAAACAATGAG.

About this clone itself: The missing CDR3 end, 3 residues past where the read stops, is filled in from the germline J gene. The chain is built from TRBV19 and TRBJ1-2, with 7 positions matching TRBD1. Germline CDR1 reads LNHDA; CDR2 reads SQIVND (reference sequence). This CDR3 has 13 amino acids. J was trimmed by 6 bases and V by 4 bases; bases with no gene match: 5. The CDR3 region is CASSTRQGDGYTF. CDR3 DNA (partial): TGTGCCAGTAGTACAAGACAGGGAGATGGC.

With respect to this clone: The read ends 3 residues shy of where the CDR3 ends; the end is completed using the germline J gene. This rearrangement joins TRBV5-1 to TRBJ2-1, with TRBD2 matching 9 bases. This CDR3 comprises 14 residues. Losses at the gene ends were 4 bases for V and 5 bases for J; bases not matched to a gene: 4. Germline CDR1 reads SGHRS; CDR2 reads YFSETQ. The part of the CDR3 DNA that was read is TGCGCCAGCAGCGTCTTAGCGGGGGACAATGAG. Its protein product is CASSVLAGDNE. The full CDR3 reads CASSVLAGDNEQFF.

Regarding this clone: The read stops 3 residues short of the end of the CDR3; the missing end is completed from the germline J gene. The chain couples TRBV20-1 to TRBJ1-2; 8 bases are shared with TRBD1. The V gene end was trimmed by 7 bases and the J gene end by 3 bases; junction bases not matched to a gene: 7. The CDR3 has 13 residues. Germline values: CDR1 DFQATT, CDR2 SNEGSKA (reference sequence). Here the CDR3 reads CSVKDREDYGYTF. Partial CDR3 DNA: TGCAGTGTTAAGGACAGGGAGGACTATGGC.

As concerns this clone: The read finishes 3 residues shy of the CDR3 end, and the germline J gene is used to complete it. The chain couples TRBV19 to TRBJ2-7, with a tentative D call TRBD2 (5 bases). Trimming took off 4 bases at V and 3 bases at J, with 16 bases between the two ends. CDR3 length: 15 residues. CDR1 is LNHDA, CDR2 SQIVND, per germline (reference sequence). The CDR3 region is CASSTSLVGVYEQYF. CDR3 DNA, as far as it was read: TGTGCCAGTAGTACCTCCCTTGTCGGGGTCTACGAG.

About this clone: The CDR3 end falls 3 residues outside the read, so it is completed with the germline J gene. The chain links TRBV19 to TRBJ2-5, with 9 bases lining up with TRBD2. The CDR3 has 15 residues. V dropped 4 bases and J dropped 1; count of bases not matched to a gene: 4. Germline V gene lookup returns CDR1 LNHDA and CDR2 SQIVND (reference sequence). CDR3 sequence reads: CASSKGGGAQETQYF. The part of the CDR3 DNA that was read is TGTGCCAGTAGTAAGGGCGGGGGGGCCCAAGAGACC.